One and the same sample provided the 21 T cell receptor beta chains below, sequenced in a study of T cells in lung cancer brain metastases. Profiled with immunoSEQ multiplex PCR; TCRdb holds only in-frame clones, not every one. The data hold fewer than 3,500 clones, with about 91% observed a single time. Sequencing was done on a sample of tumor tissue from the primary lung tumor. The receptors originated from a man aged 70 or older with non-small cell lung cancer.

This clone was detected a few times. The chain recombines TRBV6-1 with TRBJ1-2, with 9 bases identical to TRBD1. The germline V gene encodes CDR1 MNHNS and CDR2 SASEGT. The CDR3 sequence is 14 residues long. Trimming took 6 bases from V and 1 from J; bases not matched to a gene: 3. The CDR3 coding sequence is TGTGCCAGCAGCCCGGGACAGGGTAACTATGGCTACACCTTC. Its protein is CASSPGQGNYGYTF.

This chain links TRBV19 with TRBJ1-5; 10 nucleotides align to TRBD1. CDR1 is LNHDA, CDR2 SQIVND, per germline (reference sequence). The CDR3 extends over 18 amino acids. Germline trimming cut 3 bases from V and 5 bases from J; bases unmatched to any gene: 13. The CDR3 spells CASSMGRDRGQKYQPQHF. CDR3 sequence (DNA): TGTGCCAGTAGTATGGGGCGGGACAGGGGTCAAAAGTATCAGCCCCAGCATTTT.

The chain links TRBV18 to TRBJ2-5; D remains unclear. V lost 0 bases and J 5 bases, leaving 16 bases between the germline ends. The CDR3 has 16 amino acids. The germline V gene encodes CDR1 KGHSH and CDR2 LQKENI. The CDR3 spells CASSPPNRGPRETQYF. The CDR3, as DNA: TGTGCCAGCTCACCACCCAACAGAGGCCCTCGGGAGACCCAGTACTTC.

V and J are TRBV25-1 and TRBJ1-1, with a tentative D call TRBD1 (6 bases). Germline V gene data show CDR1 as MGHDK and CDR2 as SYGVNS. Trimming pared 10 bases from V and 4 bases from J, leaving 19 bases between. The CDR3 covers 14 residues. This CDR3 is CATIGTGTPTEAFF. As DNA, the CDR3 is TGTGCCACAATAGGAACAGGGACCCCCACTGAAGCTTTCTTT.

This clone was seen a single time. The chain carries TRBV18 and TRBJ1-4; D remains unclear. The CDR3 is made up of 17 amino acids. Trimming took off 6 bases at V and 3 bases at J, with 20 bases between the two ends. Germline V lookup: CDR1 KGHSH, CDR2 LQKENI. CDR3 nucleotide sequence: TGTGCCAGCTCCCCCCGGGGTGGTTATGCGGCTAATGAAAAACTGTTTTTT. It specifies CASSPRGGYAANEKLFF.

This chain links TRBV4-2 with TRBJ1-2; no definite D call. This CDR3 region has 13 residues. V was shortened by 5 bases and J by 4 bases, with 11 bases between the two germline ends. From germline, CDR1 is LGHNA and CDR2 YNFKEQ. The CDR3 is CASSSHTLYGYTF. In DNA, the CDR3 is TGTGCCAGCAGCTCACATACCCTCTATGGCTACACCTTC.

This chain uses TRBV5-4 with TRBJ1-2; 7 positions agree with TRBD1. V shed 6 bases and J 2 bases; nucleotides not matched to a gene: 10. The CDR3 sequence is 15 residues long. Germline V gene lookup returns CDR1 SGHNT and CDR2 YYREEE (reference sequence). The CDR3 sequence: CASTYKGQRNYGYTF. Written as DNA, the CDR3 is TGTGCCAGCACCTACAAGGGACAGCGCAACTATGGCTACACCTTC. The whole variable domain, filled in from reference TRBV5-4 and TRBJ1-2, reads ETGVTQSPTHLIKTRGQQVTLRCSSQSGHNTVSWYQQALGQGPQFIFQYYREEENGRGNFPPRFSGLQFPNYSSELNVNALELDDSALYLCASTYKGQRNYGYTFGSGTRLTVV.

This rearrangement joins TRBV21-1 to TRBJ2-3. TRBV21-1 is a documented pseudogene. The CDR3 length is 17 residues. The chain's CDR3 is CASSKDPGGYSTDTQYF. The CDR3 bases are TGTGCCAGCAGCAAAGATCCTGGGGGATATAGCACAGATACGCAGTATTTT.

The V and J genes are TRBV5-6 and TRBJ1-1; perhaps TRBD1 as D (6 bases). Trimming removed 1 base at V and 1 base at J, with 17 bases between. The CDR3 extends over 17 amino acids. CDR1 and CDR2 from the germline V gene are SGHDT and YYEEEE. The CDR3 nucleotides read TGTGCCAGCAGCTTGAGGCGGCAGGGGTGGGGGAACACTGAAGCTTTCTTT. This codes for CASSLRRQGWGNTEAFF.

V gene TRBV5-1 combines with J gene TRBJ2-3, with TRBD2 matching over 13 bases. The V gene's germline CDR1 is SGHRS and CDR2 YFSETQ. J was trimmed by 6 bases and V by 6 bases; bases with no gene match: 7. The CDR3 loop spans 15 amino acids. The CDR3 DNA reads as TGCGCCAGCAAACGGACTAGCGGGAGTAAGGATACGCAGTATTTT. It encodes CASKRTSGSKDTQYF.

The chain has TRBV19 and TRBJ2-5, with D possibly TRBD2 on 5 matching bases. This CDR3 region has 15 residues. V shed 7 bases and J shed 5 bases, with 20 bases lying between them. Germline CDR1 is LNHDA and CDR2 is SQIVND (reference sequence). The CDR3 nucleotides read TGTGCCAGTATTCTACCGGGTCGGGATTGGGAGACCCAGTACTTC. It yields the protein CASILPGRDWETQYF.

The V and J genes are TRBV9 and TRBJ2-2; the D is unclear. The CDR3 loop spans 14 amino acids. Trimming shortened V by 0 bases and J by 6 bases, and 9 bases separated the two germline ends. CDR1 is SGDLS and CDR2 is YYNGEE in the germline V gene. CDR3 loop: CASSVDPPAGELFF. CDR3 in DNA: TGTGCCAGCAGCGTAGATCCCCCGGCCGGGGAGCTGTTTTTT.

The V call is TRBV9, the J call TRBJ2-7; D is perhaps TRBD1 (6 bases). The CDR3 has 12 amino acids. V was clipped by 6 bases and J by 8 bases, with 15 bases between them. From germline, CDR1 is SGDLS and CDR2 YYNGEE. CDR3 in DNA: TGTGCCAGCAAATTGACAGGACCGAAGCAGTACTTC. Its translation is CASKLTGPKQYF.

This chain uses TRBV5-6 with TRBJ2-7; D not certain. The CDR3 is 13 amino acids. The germline V gene has CDR1 SGHDT and CDR2 YYEEEE. The V and J ends lost 2 bases and 4 bases respectively, with 10 bases between them. DNA of the CDR3: TGTGCCAGCAGCTTAGGCAGCTATTACGAGCAGTACTTC. Protein: CASSLGSYYEQYF.

The rearrangement uses TRBV18 and TRBJ1-1; D remains unclear. V dropped 1 base and J dropped 10 bases, with 13 bases sitting between them. The CDR3 runs 13 residues. Germline V lookup: CDR1 KGHSH, CDR2 LQKENI. The CDR3 DNA follows: TGTGCCAGCTCACCACGGGAGTCATTGGGAGCTTTCTTT. The encoded protein is CASSPRESLGAFF.

This chain links TRBV6-1 with TRBJ1-1; D unresolved. The CDR3 is 13 amino acids. Germline assignment: CDR1 MNHNS and CDR2 SASEGT. The V end lost 4 bases, the J end lost 5 bases, and 11 bases lay between the germline ends. The chain's CDR3 is CASSVDSFTEAFF. The CDR3 nucleotides read TGTGCCAGCAGTGTCGACTCTTTTACTGAAGCTTTCTTT.

This clone occurred a few times. The chain employs TRBV9 and TRBJ2-7; D gene ambiguous. Deletions cut 0 bases from V and 6 bases from J, with 7 bases between. CDR1 and CDR2 from the germline V gene are SGDLS and YYNGEE. This CDR3 is 12 amino acids long. The CDR3 DNA follows: TGTGCCAGCAGCGTAGATGTTGGCGAGCAGTACTTC. It yields the protein CASSVDVGEQYF.

This chain uses TRBV7-9 with TRBJ1-6, with D uncertain. Deletions cut 4 bases from V and 5 bases from J, with 9 bases between. The germline V gene has CDR1 SEHNR and CDR2 FQNEAQ (reference sequence). This CDR3 comprises 14 residues. The chain's CDR3 is CASSSSNNNSPLHF. Written as DNA, the CDR3 is TGTGCCAGCAGCTCCAGCAATAATAATTCACCCCTCCACTTT.

The gene calls are TRBV12-5 and TRBJ2-2; D is ambiguous. Trimming left V 2 bases short and J 7 bases short, with 2 bases between. This CDR3 contains 11 residues. Germline V lookup: CDR1 LGHNT, CDR2 FRNRAP. The CDR3 reads CASGLFGELFF. CDR3 nucleotide sequence: TGTGCTAGTGGTTTGTTCGGGGAGCTGTTTTTT.

Concerning this clone itself: One end of the junction fails to match germline, which may point to a read error. This chain uses TRBV5-1 with TRBJ1-1; TRBD1 is a possible D gene (5 bases). The CDR3 contains 13 residues. Looked up from germline, CDR1 is SGHRS and CDR2 is YFSETQ. CDR3 loop: CASTLGGNTEAFF. CDR3 DNA sequence: TGCGCCAGCACCTTGGGGGGGAACACTGAAGCTTTCTTT.

This chain links TRBV9 with TRBJ2-3, with 7 bases that match TRBD2. Unmatched junction bases numbered 4, after V lost 3 bases and J lost 3 bases. This CDR3 spans 14 amino acids. Germline assignment: CDR1 SGDLS and CDR2 YYNGEE. This chain's CDR3 is CASSERGVTDTQYF. The CDR3 bases are TGTGCCAGCAGCGAGCGGGGTGTAACAGATACGCAGTATTTT.